This record concerns one T cell receptor (beta chain) sequence. The data belong to a study of blood T cell repertoires in COVID-19. Germline V CDR1 and CDR2: SSHAT, FNYEAQ (reference sequence). The CDR3 length is 13 residues. Trimming shortened V by 5 bases and J by 5 bases, and 12 bases separated the two germline ends. Libraries were prepared by immunoSEQ multiplex PCR; TCRdb keeps only in-frame clonotypes and omits some of them. The data contain some 180,000 clones, 88% of them seen just once; the ten biggest clones take up 6%. J is TRBJ2-5 and V is TRBV7-7; D call uncertain. The sequence came from a man aged 35 to 55 with active or convalescent COVID-19. The sequencing input was peripheral blood. CDR3 residues: CASSIVGGETQYF. DNA for the CDR3: TGTGCCAGCAGCATTGTTGGCGGTGAGACCCAGTACTTC.